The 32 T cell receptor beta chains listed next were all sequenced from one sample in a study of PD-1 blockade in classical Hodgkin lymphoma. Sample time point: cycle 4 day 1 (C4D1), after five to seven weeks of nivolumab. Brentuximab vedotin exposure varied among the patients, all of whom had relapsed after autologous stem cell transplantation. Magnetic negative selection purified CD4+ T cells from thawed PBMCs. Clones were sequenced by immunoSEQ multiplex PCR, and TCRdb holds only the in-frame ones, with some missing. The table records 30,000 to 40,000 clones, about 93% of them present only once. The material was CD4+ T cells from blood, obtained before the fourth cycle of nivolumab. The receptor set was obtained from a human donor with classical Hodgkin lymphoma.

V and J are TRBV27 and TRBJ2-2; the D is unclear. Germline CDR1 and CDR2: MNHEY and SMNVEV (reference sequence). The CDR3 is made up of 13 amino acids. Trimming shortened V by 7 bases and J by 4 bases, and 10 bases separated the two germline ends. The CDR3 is CASTATPTGELFF. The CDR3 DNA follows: TGTGCCAGCACGGCAACCCCCACCGGGGAGCTGTTTTTT.

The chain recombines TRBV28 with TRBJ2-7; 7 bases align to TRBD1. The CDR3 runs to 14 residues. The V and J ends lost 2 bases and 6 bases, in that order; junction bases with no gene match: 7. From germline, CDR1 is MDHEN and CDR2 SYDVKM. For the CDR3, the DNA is TGTGCCAGCAGTTTAGGGACAGACTTCGGCGAGCAGTACTTC. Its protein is CASSLGTDFGEQYF.

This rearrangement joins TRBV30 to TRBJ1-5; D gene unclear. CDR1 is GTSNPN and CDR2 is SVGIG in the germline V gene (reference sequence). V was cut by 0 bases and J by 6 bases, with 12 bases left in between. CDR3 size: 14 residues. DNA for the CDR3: TGTGCCTGGAGTGTATGGGGTTTCGGTCAGCCCCAGCATTTT. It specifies CAWSVWGFGQPQHF.

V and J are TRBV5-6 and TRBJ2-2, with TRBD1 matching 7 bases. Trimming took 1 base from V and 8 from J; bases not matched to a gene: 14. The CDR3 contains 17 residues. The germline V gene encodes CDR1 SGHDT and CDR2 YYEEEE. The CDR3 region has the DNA TGTGCCAGCAGCTTGTCCCGGGACAGTCCTTGGCAAGGGGAGCTGTTTTTT. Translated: CASSLSRDSPWQGELFF.

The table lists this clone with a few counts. In DNA, the CDR3 is TGTGCCAGCAGTGGTGTGCAGCCCCAGCATTTT. It is translated as CASSGVQPQHF. J is TRBJ1-5 and V is TRBV6-1; D remains ambiguous. The ends were cut back, 4 bases at V and 7 bases at J, with 5 bases in the middle. Germline CDR1 MNHNS, CDR2 SASEGT. The CDR3 runs to 11 residues.

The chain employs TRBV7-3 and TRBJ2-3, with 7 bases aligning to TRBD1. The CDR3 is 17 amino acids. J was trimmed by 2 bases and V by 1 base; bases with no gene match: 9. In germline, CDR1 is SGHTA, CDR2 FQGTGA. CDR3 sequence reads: CASSLNPGQINTDTQYF. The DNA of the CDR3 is TGTGCCAGCAGCTTAAATCCGGGACAGATAAACACAGATACGCAGTATTTT.

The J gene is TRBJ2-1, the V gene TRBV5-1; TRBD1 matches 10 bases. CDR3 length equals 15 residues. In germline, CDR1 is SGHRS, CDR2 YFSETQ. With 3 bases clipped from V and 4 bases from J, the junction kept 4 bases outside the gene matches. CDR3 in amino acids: CASSSDRGYYNEQFF. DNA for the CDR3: TGCGCCAGCAGCTCGGACAGGGGGTATTACAATGAGCAGTTCTTC.

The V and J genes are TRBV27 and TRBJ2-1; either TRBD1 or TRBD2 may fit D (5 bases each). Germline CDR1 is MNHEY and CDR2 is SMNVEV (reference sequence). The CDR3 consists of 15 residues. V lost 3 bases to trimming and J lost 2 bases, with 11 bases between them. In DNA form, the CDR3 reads TGTGCCAGCAGTTTTGGGACCCGCGCCTACAATGAGCAGTTCTTC. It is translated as CASSFGTRAYNEQFF.

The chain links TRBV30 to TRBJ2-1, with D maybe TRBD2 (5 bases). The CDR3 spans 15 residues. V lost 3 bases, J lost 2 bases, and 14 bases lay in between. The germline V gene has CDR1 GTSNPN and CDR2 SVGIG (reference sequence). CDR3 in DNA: TGTGCCTGGAGACATTCGGGAAGAACCTACAATGAGCAGTTCTTC. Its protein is CAWRHSGRTYNEQFF. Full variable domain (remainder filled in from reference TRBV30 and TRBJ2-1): SQTIHQWPATLVQPVGSPLSLECTVEGTSNPNLYWYRQAAGRGLQLLFYSVGIGQISSEVPQNLSASRPQDRQFILSSKKLLLSDSGFYLCAWRHSGRTYNEQFFGPGTRLTVL.

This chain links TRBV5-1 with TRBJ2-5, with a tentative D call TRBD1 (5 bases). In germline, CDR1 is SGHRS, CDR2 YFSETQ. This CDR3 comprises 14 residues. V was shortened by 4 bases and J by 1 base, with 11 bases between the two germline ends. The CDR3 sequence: CASSPPDSQETQYF. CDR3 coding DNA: TGCGCCAGCAGCCCCCCTGACAGCCAAGAGACCCAGTACTTC.

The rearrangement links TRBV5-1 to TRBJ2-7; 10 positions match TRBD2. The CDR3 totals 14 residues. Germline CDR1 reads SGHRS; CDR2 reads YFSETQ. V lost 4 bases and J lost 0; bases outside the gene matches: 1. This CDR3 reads CASSASGSSYEQYF. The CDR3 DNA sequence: TGCGCCAGCAGCGCTAGCGGGAGCTCCTACGAGCAGTACTTC. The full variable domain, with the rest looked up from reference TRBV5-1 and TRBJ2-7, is KAGVTQTPRYLIKTRGQQVTLSCSPISGHRSVSWYQQTPGQGLQFLFEYFSETQRNKGNFPGRFSGRQFSNSRSEMNVSTLELGDSALYLCASSASGSSYEQYFGPGTRLTVT.

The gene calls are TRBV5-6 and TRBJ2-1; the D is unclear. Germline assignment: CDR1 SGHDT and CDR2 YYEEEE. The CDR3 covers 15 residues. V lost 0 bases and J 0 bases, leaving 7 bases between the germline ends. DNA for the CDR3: TGTGCCAGCAGCTTGGAGCAGAGCTCCTACAATGAGCAGTTCTTC. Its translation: CASSLEQSSYNEQFF.

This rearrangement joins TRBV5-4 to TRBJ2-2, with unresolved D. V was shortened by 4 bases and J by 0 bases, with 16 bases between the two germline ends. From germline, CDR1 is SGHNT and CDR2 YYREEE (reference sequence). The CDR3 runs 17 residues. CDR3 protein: CASSPRPQTPNTGELFF. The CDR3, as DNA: TGTGCCAGCAGCCCGAGACCCCAGACCCCGAACACCGGGGAGCTGTTTTTT.

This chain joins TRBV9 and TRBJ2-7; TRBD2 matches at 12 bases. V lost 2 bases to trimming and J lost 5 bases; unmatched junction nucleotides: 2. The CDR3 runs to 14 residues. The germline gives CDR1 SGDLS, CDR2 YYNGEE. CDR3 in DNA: TGTGCCAGCAGCGTCCGACTAGCGGGGGACGAGCAGTACTTC. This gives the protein CASSVRLAGDEQYF. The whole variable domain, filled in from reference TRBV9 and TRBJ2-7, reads DSGVTQTPKHLITATGQRVTLRCSPRSGDLSVYWYQQSLDQGLQFLIQYYNGEERAKGNILERFSAQQFPDLHSELNLSSLELGDSALYFCASSVRLAGDEQYFGPGTRLTVT.

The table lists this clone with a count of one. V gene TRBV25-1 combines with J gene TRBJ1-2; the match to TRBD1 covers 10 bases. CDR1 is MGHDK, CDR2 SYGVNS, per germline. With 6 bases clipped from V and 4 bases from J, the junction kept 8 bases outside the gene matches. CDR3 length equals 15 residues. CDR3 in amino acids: CASRGSDRGSYGYTF. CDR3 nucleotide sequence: TGTGCCAGCAGGGGTTCGGACAGGGGGTCCTATGGCTACACCTTC.

CDR3 coding DNA: TGTGCCATCAGTGAAAGACAAGTAGGGGACTCCCCCTGGGAGCAGTTCTTC. Its protein product is CAISERQVGDSPWEQFF. The genes are TRBV10-3 and TRBJ2-1; TRBD2 is a possible D gene (6 bases). The germline V gene encodes CDR1 ENHRY and CDR2 SYGVKD. V was clipped by 3 bases and J by 10 bases, with 25 bases between them. This CDR3 has 17 amino acids.

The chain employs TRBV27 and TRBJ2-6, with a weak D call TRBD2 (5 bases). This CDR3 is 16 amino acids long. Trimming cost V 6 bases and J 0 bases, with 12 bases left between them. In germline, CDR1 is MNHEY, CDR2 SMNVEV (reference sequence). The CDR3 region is CASRRTGSSGANVLTF. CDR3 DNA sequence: TGTGCCAGCAGAAGGACGGGGAGCTCTGGGGCCAACGTCCTGACTTTC.

As DNA, the CDR3 is TGTGCCAGCAGTTTAGGGGGGCGCCAAGAGACCCAGTACTTC. This gives the protein CASSLGGRQETQYF. The V and J genes are TRBV27 and TRBJ2-5, with D perhaps TRBD1 or TRBD2 (6 bases each). Germline lookup yields CDR1 MNHEY and CDR2 SMNVEV (reference sequence). The V gene lost 2 bases and the J gene lost 1 base, with 8 bases spanning the gap. This CDR3 has 14 residues.

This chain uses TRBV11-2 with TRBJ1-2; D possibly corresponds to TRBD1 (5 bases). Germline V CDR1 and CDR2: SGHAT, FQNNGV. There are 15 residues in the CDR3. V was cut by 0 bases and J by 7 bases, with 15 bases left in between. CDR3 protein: CASSLDHSVDSGYTF. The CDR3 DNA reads TGTGCCAGCAGCTTAGACCACAGTGTAGACAGTGGCTACACCTTC.

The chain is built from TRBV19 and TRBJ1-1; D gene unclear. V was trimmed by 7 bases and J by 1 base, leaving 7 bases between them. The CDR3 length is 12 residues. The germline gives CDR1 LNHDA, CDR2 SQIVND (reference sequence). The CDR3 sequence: CASMWQNTEAFF. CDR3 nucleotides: TGTGCCAGTATGTGGCAGAACACTGAAGCTTTCTTT.

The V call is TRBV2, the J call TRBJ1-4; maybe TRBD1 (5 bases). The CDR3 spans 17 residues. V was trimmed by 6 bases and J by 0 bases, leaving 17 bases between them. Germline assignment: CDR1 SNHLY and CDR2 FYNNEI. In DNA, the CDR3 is TGTGCCAGCAGCCCACGGGGCAGCCTCTCAACTAATGAAAAACTGTTTTTT. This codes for CASSPRGSLSTNEKLFF.

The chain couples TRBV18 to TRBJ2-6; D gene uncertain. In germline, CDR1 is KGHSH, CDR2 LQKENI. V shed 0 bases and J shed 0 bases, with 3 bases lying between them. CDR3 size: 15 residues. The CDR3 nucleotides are TGTGCCAGCTCACCACCGAACTCTGGGGCCAACGTCCTGACTTTC. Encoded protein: CASSPPNSGANVLTF.

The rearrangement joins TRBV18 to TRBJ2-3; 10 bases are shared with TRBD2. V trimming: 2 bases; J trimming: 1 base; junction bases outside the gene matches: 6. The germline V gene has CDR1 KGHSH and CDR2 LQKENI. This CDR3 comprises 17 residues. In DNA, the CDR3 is TGTGCCAGCTCACCAGAGGCTAGCGGGAGCGGCACAGATACGCAGTATTTT. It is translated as CASSPEASGSGTDTQYF.

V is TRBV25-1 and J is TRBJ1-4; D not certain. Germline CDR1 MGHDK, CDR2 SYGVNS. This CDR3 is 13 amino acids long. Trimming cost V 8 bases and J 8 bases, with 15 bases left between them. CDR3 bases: TGTGCCAGCGGGATTGGAGCGCGGGAAAAACTGTTTTTT. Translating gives CASGIGAREKLFF.

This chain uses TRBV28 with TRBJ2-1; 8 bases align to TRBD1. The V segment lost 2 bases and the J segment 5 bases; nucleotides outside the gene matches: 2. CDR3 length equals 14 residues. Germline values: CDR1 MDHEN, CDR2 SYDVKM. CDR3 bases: TGTGCCAGCAGTTTAGGACAGGGTCACAATGAGCAGTTCTTC. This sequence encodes CASSLGQGHNEQFF.

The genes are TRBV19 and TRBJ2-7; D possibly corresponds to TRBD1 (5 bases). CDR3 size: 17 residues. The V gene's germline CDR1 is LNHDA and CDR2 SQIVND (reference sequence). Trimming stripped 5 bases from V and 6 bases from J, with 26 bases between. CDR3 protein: CASSPYPPPARVFEQYF. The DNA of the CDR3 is TGTGCCAGTAGTCCCTATCCCCCCCCGGCCAGGGTGTTCGAGCAGTACTTC.

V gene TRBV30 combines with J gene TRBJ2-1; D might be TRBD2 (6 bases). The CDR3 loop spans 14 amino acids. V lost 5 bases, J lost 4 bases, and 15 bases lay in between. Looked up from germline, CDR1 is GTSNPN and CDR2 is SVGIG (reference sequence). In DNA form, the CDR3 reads TGTGCCTGGTCCGGGACGGGACTTTACAATGAGCAGTTCTTC. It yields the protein CAWSGTGLYNEQFF.

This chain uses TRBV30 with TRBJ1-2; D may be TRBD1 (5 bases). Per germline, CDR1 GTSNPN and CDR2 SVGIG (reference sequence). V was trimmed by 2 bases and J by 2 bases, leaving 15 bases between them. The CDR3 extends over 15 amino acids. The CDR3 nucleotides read TGTGCCTGGAGTTTAGGCGGCAGGGTGAACTATGGCTACACCTTC. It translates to CAWSLGGRVNYGYTF.

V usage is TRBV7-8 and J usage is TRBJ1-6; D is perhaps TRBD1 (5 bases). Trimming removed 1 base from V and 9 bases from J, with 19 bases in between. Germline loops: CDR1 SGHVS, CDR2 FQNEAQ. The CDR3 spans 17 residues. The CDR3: CASSLGGGVGRGSPLHF. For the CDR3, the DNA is TGTGCCAGCAGCTTAGGTGGCGGGGTGGGGCGCGGTTCACCCCTCCACTTT.

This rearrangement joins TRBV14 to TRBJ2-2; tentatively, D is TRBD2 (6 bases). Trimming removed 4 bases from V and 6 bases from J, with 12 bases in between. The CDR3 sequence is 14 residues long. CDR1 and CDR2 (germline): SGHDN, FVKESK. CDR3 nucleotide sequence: TGTGCCAGCAGCCCGGGGGTCTTCGCCGGGGAGCTGTTTTTT. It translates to CASSPGVFAGELFF.

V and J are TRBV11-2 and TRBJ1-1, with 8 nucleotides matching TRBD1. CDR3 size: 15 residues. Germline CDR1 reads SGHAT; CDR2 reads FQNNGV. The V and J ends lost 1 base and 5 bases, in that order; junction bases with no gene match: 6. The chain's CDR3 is CASSLVSGGGTEAFF. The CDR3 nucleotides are TGTGCCAGCAGCTTAGTTTCAGGGGGCGGGACTGAAGCTTTCTTT.

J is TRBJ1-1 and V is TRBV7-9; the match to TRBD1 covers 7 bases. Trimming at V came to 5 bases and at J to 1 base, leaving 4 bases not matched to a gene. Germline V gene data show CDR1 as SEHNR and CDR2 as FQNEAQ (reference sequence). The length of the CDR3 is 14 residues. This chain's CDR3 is CASSETGWNTEAFF. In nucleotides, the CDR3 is TGTGCCAGCAGCGAGACAGGGTGGAACACTGAAGCTTTCTTT.